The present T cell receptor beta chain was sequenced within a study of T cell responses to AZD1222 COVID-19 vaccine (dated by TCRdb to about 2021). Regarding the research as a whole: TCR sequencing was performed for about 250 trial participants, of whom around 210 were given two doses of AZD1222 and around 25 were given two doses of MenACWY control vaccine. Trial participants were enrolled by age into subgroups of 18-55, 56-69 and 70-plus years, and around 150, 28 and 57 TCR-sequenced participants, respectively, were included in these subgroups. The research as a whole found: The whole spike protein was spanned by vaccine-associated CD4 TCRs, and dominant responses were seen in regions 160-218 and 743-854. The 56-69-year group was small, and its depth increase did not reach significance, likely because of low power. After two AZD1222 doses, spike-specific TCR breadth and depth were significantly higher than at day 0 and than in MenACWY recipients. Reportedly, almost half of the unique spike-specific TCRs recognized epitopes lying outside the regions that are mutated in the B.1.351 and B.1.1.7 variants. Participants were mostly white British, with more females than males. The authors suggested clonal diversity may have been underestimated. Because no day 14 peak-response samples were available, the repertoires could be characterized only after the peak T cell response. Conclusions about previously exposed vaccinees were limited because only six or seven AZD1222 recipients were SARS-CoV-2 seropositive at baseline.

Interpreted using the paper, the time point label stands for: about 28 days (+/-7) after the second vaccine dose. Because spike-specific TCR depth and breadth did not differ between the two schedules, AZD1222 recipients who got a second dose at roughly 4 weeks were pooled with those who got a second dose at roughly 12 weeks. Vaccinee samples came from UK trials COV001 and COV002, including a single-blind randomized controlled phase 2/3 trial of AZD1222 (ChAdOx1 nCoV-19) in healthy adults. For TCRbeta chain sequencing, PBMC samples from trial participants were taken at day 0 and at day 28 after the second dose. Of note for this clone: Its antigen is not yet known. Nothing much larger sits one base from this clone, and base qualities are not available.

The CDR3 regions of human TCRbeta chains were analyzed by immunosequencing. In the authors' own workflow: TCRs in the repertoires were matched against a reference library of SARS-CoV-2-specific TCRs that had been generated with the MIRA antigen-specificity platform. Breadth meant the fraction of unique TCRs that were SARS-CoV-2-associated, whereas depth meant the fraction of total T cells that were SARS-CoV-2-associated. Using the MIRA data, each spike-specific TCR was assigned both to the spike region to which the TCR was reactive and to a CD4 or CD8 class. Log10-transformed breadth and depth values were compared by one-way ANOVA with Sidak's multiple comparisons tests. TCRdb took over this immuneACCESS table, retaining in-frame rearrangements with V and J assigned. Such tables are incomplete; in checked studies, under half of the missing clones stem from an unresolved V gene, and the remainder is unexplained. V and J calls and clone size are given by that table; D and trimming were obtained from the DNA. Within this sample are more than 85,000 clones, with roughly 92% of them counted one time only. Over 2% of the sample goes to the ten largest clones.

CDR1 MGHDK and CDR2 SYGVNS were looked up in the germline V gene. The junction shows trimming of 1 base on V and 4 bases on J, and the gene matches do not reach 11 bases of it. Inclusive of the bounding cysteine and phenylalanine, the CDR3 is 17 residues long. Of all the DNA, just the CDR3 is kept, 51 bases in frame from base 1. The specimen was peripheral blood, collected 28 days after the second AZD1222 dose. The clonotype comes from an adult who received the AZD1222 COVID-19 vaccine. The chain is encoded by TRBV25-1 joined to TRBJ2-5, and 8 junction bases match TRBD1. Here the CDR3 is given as CASSESLTGVFLETQYF. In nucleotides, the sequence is TGTGCCAGCAGTGAATCCCTGACAGGGGTCTTTTTAGAGACCCAGTACTTC.